One and the same sample provided the 21 T cell receptor beta chains below, sequenced in a study of Tregs in tolerant kidney transplant recipients. Mixed chimerism was transient after nonmyeloablative marrow transplants from related graft donors. Libraries were prepared by immunoSEQ multiplex PCR; TCRdb keeps only in-frame clonotypes and omits some of them. Its table lists roughly 14,000 clones. This sample comprised CD8+ T cells from blood (PBMCs), obtained 6 months after the transplant. The receptors were sampled from a human patient who received a combined kidney and bone marrow transplant. T cells may partly derive from the graft donor.

Note on this clone: The read halts 3 residues ahead of the CDR3 end, with the missing end drawn from the germline J gene. V gene TRBV7-6 combines with J gene TRBJ1-2, with D possibly being TRBD1 (6 bases). Per the germline V gene, CDR1 is SGHVS and CDR2 is FNYEAQ. The CDR3 length is 14 residues. V lost 2 bases, J lost 6 bases, and 13 bases lay in between. CDR3 DNA, as far as it was read: TGTGCCAGCAGCTTAATGGCAGGGGATGATGGC. This codes for CASSLMAGDDG. The whole CDR3 sequence reads CASSLMAGDDGYTF.

Comment on this clone: The read halts 3 residues ahead of the CDR3 end, with the missing end drawn from the germline J gene. This sequence joins TRBV7-2 and TRBJ2-4; a weak D match, TRBD2 (5 bases). Per the germline V gene, CDR1 is SGHTA and CDR2 is FQGNSA. The CDR3 is made up of 15 amino acids. CDR3 sequence reads: CASSLVAEGIYGQYF. The covered CDR3 bases are TGTGCCAGCAGCTTAGTTGCTGAGGGCATATATGGT.

In regard to this clone: The read comes to an end 3 residues before the CDR3 does, leaving the germline J gene to fill in the end. The gene calls are TRBV7-8 and TRBJ2-2, with 9 bases fitting TRBD2. J was trimmed by 7 bases and V by 4 bases; bases with no gene match: 7. The length of the CDR3 is 15 residues. Looked up from germline, CDR1 is SGHVS and CDR2 is FQNEAQ. Incomplete CDR3 DNA: TGTGCCAGCAGCTCCTCGGGACTAGCCGGCGGGGAG. Translating it yields CASSSSGLAGGE. The entire CDR3 protein is CASSSSGLAGGELFF.

With regard to this clone: The observed sequence ends 3 residues before the CDR3 terminus, with the missing tail filled in from the germline J gene. The chain recombines TRBV6-2 or TRBV6-3 with TRBJ2-3; 11 bases are a match to TRBD2. Unmatched junction bases numbered 0, after V lost 4 bases and J lost 0 bases. The CDR3 is 15 residues long. CDR1 is MNHEY, CDR2 SVGEGT, per germline. Partial CDR3 DNA: TGTGCCAGCAGTTGGACTAGCGGGAGCACAGATACG. It yields the protein CASSWTSGSTDT. The whole CDR3 sequence is CASSWTSGSTDTQYF.

Comment on this clone: Read coverage stops 3 residues before the CDR3 terminus; the germline J gene supplies the remainder. The chain employs TRBV30 and TRBJ1-2, with 8 bases that match TRBD1. This CDR3 is 14 amino acids long. V dropped 3 bases and J dropped 0; count of bases not matched to a gene: 3. Germline V lookup: CDR1 GTSNPN, CDR2 SVGIG (reference sequence). This chain's CDR3 is CAWRGQAANYGYTF. The CDR3 bases that were read are TGTGCCTGGAGGGGACAGGCGGCTAACTATGGC.

Remarks on this clone: The CDR3 is cut off 3 residues early in the read; its end comes from the germline J gene. The chain employs TRBV5-1 and TRBJ2-7, with D unclear. The CDR3 sequence is 12 residues long. The germline gives CDR1 SGHRS, CDR2 YFSETQ. V lost 0 bases, J lost 5 bases, and 6 bases lay in between. The CDR3 DNA, read in part, is TGCGCCAGCAGCTTGGAGGTCCACGAG. Protein: CASSLEVHE. The full CDR3 protein reads CASSLEVHEQYF. Filled out from reference TRBV5-1 and TRBJ2-7, the complete variable domain reads KAGVTQTPRYLIKTRGQQVTLSCSPISGHRSVSWYQQTPGQGLQFLFEYFSETQRNKGNFPGRFSGRQFSNSRSEMNVSTLELGDSALYLCASSLEVHEQYFGPGTRLTVT.

CDR3 amino acids: CASSLSRGLNEQYF. CDR3 bases read: TGTGCCAGCAGCTTATCCAGGGGGCTGAACGAG. This rearrangement joins TRBV7-9 to TRBJ2-7; 8 bases fit TRBD1. From the germline J gene comes the end of the CDR3, since the read stops 3 residues before it. Germline loops: CDR1 SEHNR, CDR2 FQNEAQ (reference sequence). There are 14 residues in the CDR3. The trim removed 2 bases at V and 5 bases at J, leaving 5 bases unmatched. The variable domain in full, completed from reference TRBV7-9 and TRBJ2-7, reads DTGVSQNPRHKITKRGQNVTFRCDPISEHNRLYWYRQTLGQGPEFLTYFQNEAQLEKSRLLSDRFSAERPKGSFSTLEIQRTEQGDSAMYLCASSLSRGLNEQYFGPGTRLTVT.

A note on this clone: The missing CDR3 end, 3 residues past where the read stops, is filled in from the germline J gene. The chain uses TRBV30 and TRBJ1-5; D is perhaps TRBD1 (5 bases). This CDR3 has 13 residues. Trimming pared 4 bases from V and 7 bases from J, leaving 14 bases between. CDR1 and CDR2 (germline): GTSNPN, SVGIG (reference sequence). CDR3 protein: CAWTSGARQPQHF. CDR3 DNA, as far as it was read: TGTGCCTGGACTAGTGGGGCGAGGCAGCCC. The full variable domain, rest sourced from reference TRBV30 and TRBJ1-5, is SQTIHQWPATLVQPVGSPLSLECTVEGTSNPNLYWYRQAAGRGLQLLFYSVGIGQISSEVPQNLSASRPQDRQFILSSKKLLLSDSGFYLCAWTSGARQPQHFGDGTRLSIL.

Note on this clone: The sample contains more than one DNA sequence encoding this CDR3. The chain's CDR3 is CASSLGGLNSPLHF. The part of the CDR3 DNA that was read is TGTGCCAGCAGCCTAGGAGGGCTTAATTCACCC. This chain connects TRBV11-2 to TRBJ1-6; D unclear. The read terminates 3 residues ahead of where the CDR3 ends, so the germline J gene completes it. Germline assignment: CDR1 SGHAT and CDR2 FQNNGV. V lost 5 bases to trimming and J lost 6 bases, with 11 bases between them. CDR3 length equals 14 residues.

Comments on this clone: The CDR3 end is not reached by the read, which stops 3 residues before it; the germline J gene fills it in. This chain links TRBV27 with TRBJ2-7; 8 bases match TRBD1. Unmatched junction bases numbered 13, after V lost 5 bases and J lost 4 bases. Germline V lookup: CDR1 MNHEY, CDR2 SMNVEV (reference sequence). The CDR3 spans 16 residues. CDR3 bases read: TGTGCCAGCAGTCTTCATCCGACAGGGGTATCTTACGAG. Protein: CASSLHPTGVSYE. The whole CDR3 reads CASSLHPTGVSYEQYF.

A word on this clone: Read sequence stops 3 residues before the CDR3 end, and the germline J gene provides the missing end. The rearrangement uses TRBV10-3 and TRBJ1-1, with D possibly TRBD1 on 5 matching bases. The germline V and J ends were trimmed by 7 bases and 6 bases, with 21 bases remaining between them. The CDR3 extends over 15 amino acids. Germline CDR1 ENHRY, CDR2 SYGVKD. The CDR3 DNA, read in part, is TGTGCCATCATGGGGGGTTCCGGGTTTATGGCTGAA. Translation gives CAIMGGSGFMAE. The CDR3 as a whole reads CAIMGGSGFMAEAFF.

Remarks on this clone: The missing CDR3 end, 3 residues past where the read stops, is filled in from the germline J gene. The chain has TRBV19 and TRBJ2-1; 14 positions agree with TRBD2. Looked up from germline, CDR1 is LNHDA and CDR2 is SQIVND (reference sequence). There are 19 residues in the CDR3. Unmatched junction bases numbered 8, after V lost 3 bases and J lost 1 base. The CDR3 region is CASSIWRLAGGRSYNEQFF. The CDR3 bases that were read are TGTGCCAGTAGTATCTGGAGACTAGCGGGAGGGAGGTCCTACAATGAG.

Of note for this clone: Read coverage stops 3 residues before the CDR3 terminus; the germline J gene supplies the remainder. This chain connects TRBV5-5 to TRBJ2-7, with a tentative D call TRBD1 (5 bases). With 5 bases removed from V and 0 bases from J, the gap between germline ends came to 12 bases. There are 14 residues in the CDR3. Germline V CDR1 and CDR2: SGHKS, YYEKEE (reference sequence). The CDR3 sequence is CASSTATGSYEQYF. The CDR3 DNA, read in part, is TGTGCCAGCAGTACCGCAACAGGCTCCTACGAG.

On this clone: Read data end 3 residues before the CDR3 end; the end is taken from the germline J gene. The chain combines TRBV4-1 with TRBJ2-2, with D perhaps matching TRBD1 (5 bases). The CDR3 consists of 16 residues. Trimming cost V 1 base and J 4 bases, with 13 bases left between them. Per the germline V gene, CDR1 is MGHRA and CDR2 is YSYEKL. CDR3 DNA (partial): TGCGCCAGCAGCCAAGGTGGGCAGGGTAGCACCGGGGAG. This encodes CASSQGGQGSTGE. The full CDR3 reads CASSQGGQGSTGELFF.

About this clone itself: Read coverage stops 3 residues before the CDR3 terminus; the germline J gene supplies the remainder. The genes are TRBV16 and TRBJ2-5; the D gene is possibly TRBD1 (6 bases). Germline CDR1 KGHSY, CDR2 FQNENV. CDR3 length equals 15 residues. Trimming cost V 2 bases and J 1 base, with 11 bases left between them. The covered CDR3 bases are TGTGCCAGCAGCCAAATCCGACAGGCCCAAGAGACC. Amino acid sequence: CASSQIRQAQET. The whole CDR3 sequence reads CASSQIRQAQETQYF.

Regarding this clone: The read is 3 residues too short to cover the CDR3 end, so that end is filled in from the germline J gene. The V call is TRBV7-9, the J call TRBJ2-7; D might be TRBD1 (6 bases). The CDR3 runs to 14 residues. Per the germline V gene, CDR1 is SEHNR and CDR2 is FQNEAQ (reference sequence). The V end was cut by 1 base, the J end by 5 bases, with 12 bases between. CDR3 in amino acids: CASSLGGTGNEQYF. The sequenced part of the CDR3 DNA is TGTGCCAGCAGCTTAGGGGGTACAGGGAACGAG.

Worth noting for this clone: The CDR3 goes on 3 residues after the read ends, and that part is filled in from the germline J gene. This chain connects TRBV5-6 to TRBJ2-1; TRBD2 aligns across 10 bases. The CDR3 has 15 residues. Looked up from germline, CDR1 is SGHDT and CDR2 is YYEEEE. The V and J ends lost 4 bases and 5 bases, in that order; junction bases with no gene match: 6. CDR3 bases read: TGTGCCAGCAGCCCAGGACTAGCGGAGCACAATGAG. The encoded protein is CASSPGLAEHNE. The full CDR3 protein is CASSPGLAEHNEQFF.

As regards this clone: The read is 3 residues too short to cover the CDR3 end, so that end is filled in from the germline J gene. The chain combines TRBV19 with TRBJ2-7; a possible D gene is TRBD1 (6 bases). CDR1 and CDR2 (germline): LNHDA, SQIVND (reference sequence). V was cut by 5 bases and J by 3 bases, with 17 bases left in between. The CDR3 covers 15 residues. CDR3 in amino acids: CASSAIRRGGYEQYF. The sequenced CDR3 bases are TGTGCCAGTAGTGCCATCCGGCGAGGGGGCTACGAG.

Concerning this clone: The read ends 3 residues early relative to the CDR3; the germline J gene fills the gap. V usage is TRBV7-9 and J usage is TRBJ2-4, with 9 bases matching TRBD2. Trimming at V came to 5 bases and at J to 8 bases, leaving 7 bases not matched to a gene. The CDR3 runs to 14 residues. The germline CDR1 and CDR2 sequences are SEHNR and FQNEAQ (reference sequence). CDR3 protein: CASSSSGSVDIQYF. Partial CDR3 DNA: TGTGCCAGCAGCAGTAGCGGGAGCGTGGACATT.

CDR3 residues: CASSLGPGQVETQYF. The sequenced CDR3 bases are TGTGCCAGCTCACTCGGACCGGGACAGGTAGAGACC. This chain uses TRBV18 with TRBJ2-5, with 8 bases fitting TRBD1. The read gets to within 3 residues of the CDR3 end, and the germline J gene fills in the rest. Germline V gene data show CDR1 as KGHSH and CDR2 as LQKENI. J gave up 4 bases and V 4 bases, and 8 bases lay outside the gene matches. This CDR3 has 15 residues. Full variable domain (missing parts from reference TRBV18 and TRBJ2-5): NAGVMQNPRHLVRRRGQEARLRCSPMKGHSHVYWYRQLPEEGLKFMVYLQKENIIDESGMPKERFSAEFPKEGPSILRIQQVVRGDSAAYFCASSLGPGQVETQYFGPGTRLLVL.

For this clone: Read data end 3 residues before the CDR3 end; the end is taken from the germline J gene. The V gene is TRBV6-4, the J gene TRBJ2-7; TRBD2 matches 8 bases. J lost 6 bases, V lost 6 bases, and 10 bases had no gene match. Germline CDR1 MRHNA, CDR2 SNTAGT. This CDR3 is 14 amino acids long. CDR3 sequence reads: CASSPGGDWAEQYF. CDR3 bases read: TGTGCCAGCAGCCCCGGGGGGGACTGGGCCGAG.